One sample yielded the 23 T cell receptor beta chains listed below, sequenced in a study of OX40 agonist ivuxolimab in advanced cancers. The repertoire was sequenced with immunoSEQ multiplex PCR; TCRdb's copy has only in-frame clones and lacks some. The sample lists tens of thousands of clones; roughly nine tenths were seen once. The starting material was CD4+ or CD8+ T cells sorted from blood, obtained in a trial of the OX40 agonist ivuxolimab. The receptors were gathered from an adult with an advanced solid tumor such as melanoma, head and neck, liver or kidney cancer.

This sequence joins TRBV10-1 and TRBJ2-1; TRBD1 is a possible D gene (7 bases). Germline CDR1 and CDR2: WNHNN and SYGVQD (reference sequence). V lost 7 bases to trimming and J lost 10 bases, with 20 bases between them. The CDR3 runs 14 residues. CDR3 nucleotides: TGCGCCAGCACTACAGGGGAGGACCGGGGAGAGCAGTTCTTC. This codes for CASTTGEDRGEQFF.

The CDR3 nucleotides are TGTGCCAGCAGCGGCAGGACAGGGGCTTATACGCAGTATTTT. Protein product: CASSGRTGAYTQYF. The chain is built from TRBV5-8 and TRBJ2-3, with 9 bases identical to TRBD1. The CDR3 spans 14 residues. Looked up from germline, CDR1 is SGHTS and CDR2 is YDEGEE. J lost 7 bases, V lost 4 bases, and 7 bases had no gene match.

The chain links TRBV4-1 to TRBJ1-1, with TRBD1 matching 7 bases. Germline lookup yields CDR1 MGHRA and CDR2 YSYEKL. This CDR3 has 15 amino acids. With 4 bases clipped from V and 1 base from J, the junction kept 6 bases outside the gene matches. This chain's CDR3 is CASSPWDRSNTEAFF. As DNA, the CDR3 is TGCGCCAGCAGCCCGTGGGACAGATCGAACACTGAAGCTTTCTTT.

This chain connects TRBV16 to TRBJ2-3, with D possibly called TRBD1 or TRBD2 (5 bases each). The germline V and J ends were trimmed by 5 bases and 0 bases, with 9 bases remaining between them. The CDR3 length is 14 residues. Germline assignment: CDR1 KGHSY and CDR2 FQNENV. The DNA of the CDR3 is TGTGCCAGCAGCGGGACGGATAGCACAGATACGCAGTATTTT. It translates to CASSGTDSTDTQYF. Together with reference TRBV16 and TRBJ2-3, the CDR3 gives the full variable domain: GEEVAQTPKHLVRGEGQKAKLYCAPIKGHSYVFWYQQVLKNEFKFLISFQNENVFDETGMPKERFSAKCLPNSPCSLEIQATKLEDSAVYFCASSGTDSTDTQYFGPGTRLTVL.

The rearrangement links TRBV14 to TRBJ2-1, with D possibly TRBD1 on 5 matching bases. Trimming removed 5 bases from V and 0 bases from J, with 8 bases in between. The CDR3 totals 14 residues. Germline assignment: CDR1 SGHDN and CDR2 FVKESK. CDR3 nucleotide sequence: TGTGCCAGCAGCTCACAGGCCTCCTACAATGAGCAGTTCTTC. It codes for CASSSQASYNEQFF.

This sequence joins TRBV2 and TRBJ1-5, with unresolved D. V was cut by 6 bases and J by 4 bases, with 10 bases left in between. Germline V lookup: CDR1 SNHLY, CDR2 FYNNEI. CDR3 length: 13 residues. The CDR3 coding sequence is TGTGCCAGCAGCTGGGCAGAAAATCAGCCCCAGCATTTT. Its translation: CASSWAENQPQHF.

The chain recombines TRBV28 with TRBJ1-2, with 7 positions matching TRBD1. Germline trimming cut 6 bases from V and 2 bases from J; bases unmatched to any gene: 3. Germline CDR1 MDHEN, CDR2 SYDVKM. This CDR3 has 13 residues. This chain's CDR3 is CASSWGQNYGYTF. Here the CDR3 DNA reads TGTGCCAGCAGCTGGGGACAGAACTATGGCTACACCTTC.

The V and J genes are TRBV5-4 and TRBJ2-1, with 11 positions matching TRBD2. This CDR3 is built from 15 residues. V was pared by 2 bases and J by 7 bases, with 5 bases of the junction left unmatched. In germline, CDR1 is SGHNT, CDR2 YYREEE (reference sequence). This CDR3 reads CASSFIAGGPNEQFF. DNA for the CDR3: TGTGCCAGCAGCTTTATAGCGGGAGGGCCAAATGAGCAGTTCTTC.

The genes are TRBV7-9 and TRBJ2-2; 10 positions agree with TRBD1. The CDR3 loop spans 14 amino acids. Per the germline V gene, CDR1 is SEHNR and CDR2 is FQNEAQ (reference sequence). Trimming removed 5 bases from V and 8 bases from J; junction bases left unmatched: 5. The CDR3 spells CASSPTGGWGELFF. CDR3 bases: TGTGCCAGCAGCCCGACAGGGGGCTGGGGGGAGCTGTTTTTT.

V gene TRBV7-8 combines with J gene TRBJ2-7, with D possibly matching TRBD2 (6 bases). Trimming took off 4 bases at V and 0 bases at J, with 13 bases between the two ends. The CDR3 consists of 15 residues. Germline V lookup: CDR1 SGHVS, CDR2 FQNEAQ. CDR3: CASSSPGLSSYEQYF. In DNA, the CDR3 is TGTGCCAGCAGCTCGCCGGGACTCAGCTCCTACGAGCAGTACTTC.

This chain uses TRBV11-1 with TRBJ2-7, with 12 bases matching TRBD1. The CDR3 runs to 15 residues. CDR1 is SGHAT and CDR2 is FQDESV in the germline V gene (reference sequence). V lost 4 bases, J lost 4 bases, and 5 bases stayed unmatched. CDR3 nucleotides: TGTGCCAGCAGCTCGGGACAGGGGGCGGTGTACGAGCAGTACTTC. Residues: CASSSGQGAVYEQYF.

The chain is built from TRBV5-8 and TRBJ1-2, with D possibly TRBD1 on 6 matching bases. Germline V gene data show CDR1 as SGHTS and CDR2 as YDEGEE. The CDR3 is made up of 16 amino acids. V was cut by 4 bases and J by 3 bases, with 19 bases left in between. The CDR3 DNA follows: TGTGCCAGCAGCCCTCGGGGGGGGGCGGAGGACTATGGCTACACCTTC. This codes for CASSPRGGAEDYGYTF.

The genes are TRBV4-2 and TRBJ2-7; either TRBD1 or TRBD2 may supply D (5 bases each). The germline V and J ends were trimmed by 6 bases and 0 bases, with 18 bases remaining between them. Germline-derived CDR1 and CDR2 are LGHNA and YNFKEQ. CDR3 length: 16 amino acids. The CDR3 nucleotides read TGTGCCAGCAGTCGCCAGCGCACCGGGACCTCCTACGAGCAGTACTTC. Amino acid sequence: CASSRQRTGTSYEQYF.

This clone was detected only once. The V gene is TRBV7-2, the J gene TRBJ1-1, with D uncertain. Trimming removed 3 bases at V and 3 bases at J, with 8 bases between. The V gene's germline CDR1 is SGHTA and CDR2 FQGNSA. The CDR3 is made up of 13 amino acids. The DNA for the CDR3 is TGTGCCAGCAGCTTGGCTGGCGACACTGAAGCTTTCTTT. This codes for CASSLAGDTEAFF.

The chain is built from TRBV2 and TRBJ2-5; 8 bases map to TRBD2. The CDR3 loop spans 13 amino acids. With 7 bases clipped from V and 4 bases from J, the junction kept 5 bases outside the gene matches. Germline V gene lookup returns CDR1 SNHLY and CDR2 FYNNEI. The CDR3 reads CASTSGSLETQYF. CDR3 coding DNA: TGTGCCAGCACCAGCGGGAGTCTAGAGACCCAGTACTTC.

This clone was observed a single time. V usage is TRBV5-1 and J usage is TRBJ2-7; D unresolved. Trimming cost V 4 bases and J 6 bases, with 8 bases left between them. CDR1 and CDR2 (germline): SGHRS, YFSETQ. This CDR3 is built from 11 residues. The CDR3 sequence is CASSLSSEQYF. Written as DNA, the CDR3 is TGCGCCAGCAGCCTATCGTCCGAGCAGTACTTC.

The chain couples TRBV11-2 to TRBJ2-7; D possibly uses TRBD1 or TRBD2 (5 bases each). V was pared by 1 base and J by 7 bases, with 11 bases between. CDR1 and CDR2 from the germline V gene are SGHAT and FQNNGV. This CDR3 spans 13 amino acids. The CDR3 sequence: CASSLAGTWEQYF. CDR3 sequence (DNA): TGTGCCAGCAGCTTAGCCGGGACGTGGGAGCAGTACTTC.

This chain joins TRBV9 and TRBJ2-7, with TRBD2 identical over 13 bases. This CDR3 is built from 14 residues. From germline, CDR1 is SGDLS and CDR2 YYNGEE. V shed 3 bases, J shed 6 bases, and the junction held 3 bases outside the gene matches. CDR3 sequence: CASSAGLAGIEQYF. The CDR3 DNA sequence: TGTGCCAGCAGCGCGGGACTAGCGGGAATCGAGCAGTACTTC.

The V call is TRBV4-3, the J call TRBJ1-3; the D gene is possibly TRBD1 (5 bases). The ends were cut back, 4 bases at V and 0 bases at J, with 7 bases in the middle. CDR1 and CDR2 (germline): LGHNA, YSLEER. The CDR3 totals 14 residues. CDR3: CASSPGGSGNTIYF. CDR3 nucleotides: TGCGCCAGCAGCCCCGGGGGCTCTGGAAACACCATATATTTT.

The rearrangement joins TRBV7-2 to TRBJ2-1, with 10 bases matching TRBD2. The CDR3 runs 16 residues. CDR1 and CDR2 (germline): SGHTA, FQGNSA. The V segment lost 5 bases and the J segment 8 bases; nucleotides outside the gene matches: 12. CDR3 region: CASSQIAGGPWDEQFF. Here the CDR3 DNA reads TGTGCCAGCAGCCAAATAGCGGGAGGCCCGTGGGATGAGCAGTTCTTC.

The chain recombines TRBV29-1 with TRBJ1-2, with D maybe TRBD1 (6 bases). The V end lost 8 bases, the J end lost 3 bases, and 10 bases lay between the germline ends. Germline V lookup: CDR1 SQVTM, CDR2 ANQGSEA. The CDR3 loop spans 11 amino acids. The CDR3 DNA is TGCAGCTCGGGGGCTGACTATGGCTACACCTTC. Translating it yields CSSGADYGYTF. Full variable domain (rest looked up from reference TRBV29-1 and TRBJ1-2): SAVISQKPSRDICQRGTSLTIQCQVDSQVTMMFWYRQQPGQSLTLIATANQGSEATYESGFVIDKFPISRPNLTFSTLTVSNMSPEDSSIYLCSSGADYGYTFGSGTRLTVV.

Only one count was recorded for this clone. The chain carries TRBV5-1 and TRBJ2-3; unclear D gene. V dropped 1 base and J dropped 0 bases, with 9 bases sitting between them. There are 15 residues in the CDR3. Germline V gives CDR1 SGHRS, CDR2 YFSETQ. In DNA, the CDR3 is TGCGCCAGCAGCTTGATGGGGTCAAGCACAGATACGCAGTATTTT. Protein: CASSLMGSSTDTQYF.

This clone turned up a few times. The chain uses TRBV10-2 and TRBJ1-5; no definite D call. Germline V CDR1 and CDR2: WSHSY, SAAADI. Trimming cost V 3 bases and J 4 bases, with 10 bases left between them. The CDR3 is 14 residues long. The CDR3 sequence is CASSDRTLNQPQHF. For the CDR3, the DNA is TGCGCCAGCAGTGATAGGACGCTAAATCAGCCCCAGCATTTT.